The entry below gives a single T cell receptor (beta chain) sequence along with its context. No antigen is known for it. The V gene's germline CDR1 is SNHLY and CDR2 FYNNEI. The CDR3 is made up of 15 amino acids. This entry belongs to a study of monozygotic twins with inflammatory bowel disease. Addition of UMIs with a 6-nucleotide sample barcode was achieved by template switching. TCRdb reprocessed the 5' RACE reads; each CDR3 protein has one entry and no DNA is given. Its table records 350,000 to 550,000 distinct CDR3 sequences. Study-level findings and limits: Background noise in patient repertoires may stem from differing immunosuppressive treatments. Twins with IBD were found to have lower TCRbeta diversity (inverse Simpson) than healthy co-twins.

The chain links TRBV2 to TRBJ1-3. Sequences were obtained from blood. This clonotype originated in a human donor with ulcerative colitis or Crohn's disease, or a healthy co-twin of an affected twin (not recorded which). CDR3 in amino acids: CASRLVTSSGNTIYF.